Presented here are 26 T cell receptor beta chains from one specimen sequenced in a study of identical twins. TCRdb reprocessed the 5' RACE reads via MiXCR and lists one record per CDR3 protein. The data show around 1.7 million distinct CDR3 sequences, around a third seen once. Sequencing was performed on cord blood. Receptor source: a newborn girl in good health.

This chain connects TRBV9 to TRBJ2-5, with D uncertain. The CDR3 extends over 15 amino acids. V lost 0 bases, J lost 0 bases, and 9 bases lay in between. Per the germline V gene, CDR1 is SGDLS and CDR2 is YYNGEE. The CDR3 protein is CASSVGRLYQETQYF. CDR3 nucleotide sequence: TGTGCCAGCAGCGTAGGCCGCCTCTACCAAGAGACCCAGTACTTC.

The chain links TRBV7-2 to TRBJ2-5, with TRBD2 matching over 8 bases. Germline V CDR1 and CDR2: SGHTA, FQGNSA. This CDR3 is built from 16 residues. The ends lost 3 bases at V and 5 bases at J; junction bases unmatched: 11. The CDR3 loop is CASSFVSGGIQETQYF. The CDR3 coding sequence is TGTGCCAGCAGCTTTGTGTCGGGAGGGATCCAGGAGACCCAGTACTTC.

The CDR3 bases are TGTGCCTGGAGTGTACGACAGGGGGGTGATGGCTACACCTTC. The encoded protein is CAWSVRQGGDGYTF. V is TRBV30 and J is TRBJ1-2, with 9 bases fitting TRBD1. The CDR3 consists of 14 residues. V lost 0 bases and J lost 6; bases outside the gene matches: 5. Looked up from germline, CDR1 is GTSNPN and CDR2 is SVGIG (reference sequence).

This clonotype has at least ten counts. The CDR3 region has the DNA TGTGCCAGCAGCTCGACGTTCTCTGGGGCCAACGTCCTGACTTTC. As protein: CASSSTFSGANVLTF. The rearrangement joins TRBV11-1 to TRBJ2-6; D gene uncertain. The V gene lost 4 bases and the J gene lost 0 bases, with 7 bases spanning the gap. The CDR3 contains 15 residues. CDR1 is SGHAT, CDR2 FQDESV, per germline (reference sequence).

The CDR3 here is CSAREPKGLAGVRSYNEQFF. The CDR3 DNA is TGCAGTGCTAGAGAGCCCAAAGGACTAGCGGGGGTTCGCTCCTACAATGAGCAGTTCTTC. The V gene is TRBV20-1, the J gene TRBJ2-1, with TRBD2 matching over 13 bases. The CDR3 spans 20 residues. With V trimmed by 0 bases and J by 0 bases, 11 bases remained unmatched. In germline, CDR1 is DFQATT, CDR2 SNEGSKA (reference sequence).

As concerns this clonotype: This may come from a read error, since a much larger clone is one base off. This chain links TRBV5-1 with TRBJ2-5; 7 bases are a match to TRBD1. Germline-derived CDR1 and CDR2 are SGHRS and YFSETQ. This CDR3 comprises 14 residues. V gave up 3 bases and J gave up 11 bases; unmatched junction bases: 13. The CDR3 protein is CASSSGQTYNEQYF. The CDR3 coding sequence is TGCGCCAGCAGCTCGGGACAGACCTACAATGAGCAGTACTTC.

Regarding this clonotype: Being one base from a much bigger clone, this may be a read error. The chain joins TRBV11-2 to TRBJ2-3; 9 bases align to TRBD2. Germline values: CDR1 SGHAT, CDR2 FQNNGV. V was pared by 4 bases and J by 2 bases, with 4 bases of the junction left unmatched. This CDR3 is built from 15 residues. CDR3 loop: CASSSASGVTDTQYF. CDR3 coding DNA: TGTGCCAGCAGCTCAGCTAGCGGGGTCACAGATACGCAGTATTTT.

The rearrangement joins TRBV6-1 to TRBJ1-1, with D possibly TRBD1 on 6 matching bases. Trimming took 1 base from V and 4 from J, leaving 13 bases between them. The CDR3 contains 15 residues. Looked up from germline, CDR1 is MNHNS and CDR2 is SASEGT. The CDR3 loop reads CASSEVGGGGTEAFF. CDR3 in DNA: TGTGCCAGCAGTGAAGTTGGAGGAGGGGGCACTGAAGCTTTCTTT.

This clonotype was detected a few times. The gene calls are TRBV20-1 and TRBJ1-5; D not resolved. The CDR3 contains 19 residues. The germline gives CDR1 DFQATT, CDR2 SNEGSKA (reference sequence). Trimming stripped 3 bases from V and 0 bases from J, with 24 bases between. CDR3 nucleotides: TGCAGTGCTAGGGTGAGGGTAAAAACTGCACCCTATAGCAATCAGCCCCAGCATTTT. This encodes CSARVRVKTAPYSNQPQHF.

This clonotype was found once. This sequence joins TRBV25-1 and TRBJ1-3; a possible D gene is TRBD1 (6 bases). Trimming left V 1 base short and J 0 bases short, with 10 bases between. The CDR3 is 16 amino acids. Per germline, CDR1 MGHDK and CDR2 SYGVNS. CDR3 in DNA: TGTGCCAGCAGTGAATTTGGACAGAGCTCTGGAAACACCATATATTTT. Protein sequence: CASSEFGQSSGNTIYF.

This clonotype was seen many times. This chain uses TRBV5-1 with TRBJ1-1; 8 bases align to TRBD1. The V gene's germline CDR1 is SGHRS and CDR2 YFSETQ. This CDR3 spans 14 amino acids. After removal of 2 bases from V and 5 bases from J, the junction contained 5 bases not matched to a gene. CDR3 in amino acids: CASSFQGAGTEAFF. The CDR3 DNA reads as TGCGCCAGCAGCTTCCAGGGGGCGGGAACTGAAGCTTTCTTT.

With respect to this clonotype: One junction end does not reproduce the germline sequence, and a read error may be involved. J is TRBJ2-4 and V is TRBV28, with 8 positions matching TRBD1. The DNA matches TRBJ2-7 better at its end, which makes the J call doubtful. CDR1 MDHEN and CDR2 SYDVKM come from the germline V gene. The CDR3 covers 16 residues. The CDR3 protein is CACSSTGAMPLYEQYF. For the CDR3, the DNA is TGTGCCTGCAGTTCGACAGGGGCTATGCCTTTGTACGAGCAGTACTTC.

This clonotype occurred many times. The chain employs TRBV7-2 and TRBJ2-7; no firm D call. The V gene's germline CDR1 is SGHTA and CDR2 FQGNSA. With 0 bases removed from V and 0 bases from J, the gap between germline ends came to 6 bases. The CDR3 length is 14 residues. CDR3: CASSLAAVSYEQYF. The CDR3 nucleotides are TGTGCCAGCAGCTTAGCCGCAGTCTCCTACGAGCAGTACTTC.

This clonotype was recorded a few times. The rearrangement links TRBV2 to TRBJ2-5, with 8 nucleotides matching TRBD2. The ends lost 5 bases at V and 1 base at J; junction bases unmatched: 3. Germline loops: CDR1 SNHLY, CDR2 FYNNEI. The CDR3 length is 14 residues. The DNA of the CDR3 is TGTGCCAGCAGTCGGGGGGGAATCCAAGAGACCCAGTACTTC. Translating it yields CASSRGGIQETQYF.

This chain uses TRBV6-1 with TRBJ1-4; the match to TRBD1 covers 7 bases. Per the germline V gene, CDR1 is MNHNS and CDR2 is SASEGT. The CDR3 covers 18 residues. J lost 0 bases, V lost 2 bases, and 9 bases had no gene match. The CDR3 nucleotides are TGTGCCAGCAGTGAATCCGTGACAGGGCCGACAACTAATGAAAAACTGTTTTTT. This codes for CASSESVTGPTTNEKLFF.

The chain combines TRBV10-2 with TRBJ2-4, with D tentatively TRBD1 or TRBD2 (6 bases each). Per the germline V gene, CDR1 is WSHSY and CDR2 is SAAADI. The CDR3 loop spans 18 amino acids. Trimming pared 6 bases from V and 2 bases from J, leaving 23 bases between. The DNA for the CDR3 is TGCGCCAGCAGCCTGAAGGGGGGCCCCCGCCTAACCAAAAACATTCAGTACTTC. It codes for CASSLKGGPRLTKNIQYF.

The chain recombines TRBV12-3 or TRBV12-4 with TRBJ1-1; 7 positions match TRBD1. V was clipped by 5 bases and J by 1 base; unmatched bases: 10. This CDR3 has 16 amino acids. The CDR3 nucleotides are TGTGCCAGCAGTCCCCACAGGGGCAGCGGGAACACTGAAGCTTTCTTT. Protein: CASSPHRGSGNTEAFF.

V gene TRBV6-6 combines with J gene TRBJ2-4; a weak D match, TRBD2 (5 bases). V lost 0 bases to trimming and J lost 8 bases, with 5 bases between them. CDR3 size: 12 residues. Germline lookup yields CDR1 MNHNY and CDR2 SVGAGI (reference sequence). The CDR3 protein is CASSYSEDIQYF. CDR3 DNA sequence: TGTGCCAGCAGTTACTCGGAGGACATTCAGTACTTC.

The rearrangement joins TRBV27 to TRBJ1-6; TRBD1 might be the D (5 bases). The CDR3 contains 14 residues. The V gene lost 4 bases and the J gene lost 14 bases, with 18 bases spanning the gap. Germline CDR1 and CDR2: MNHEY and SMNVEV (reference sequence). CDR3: CASSSTRGRSALHF. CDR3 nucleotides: TGTGCCAGCAGTTCCACAAGGGGCCGATCGGCCCTCCACTTT.

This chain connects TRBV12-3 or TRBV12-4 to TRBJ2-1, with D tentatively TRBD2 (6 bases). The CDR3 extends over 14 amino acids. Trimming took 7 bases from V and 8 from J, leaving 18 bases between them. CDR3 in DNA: TGTGCCAGCACCGGAGCGGGCCCATGGGATGAGCAGTTCTTC. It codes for CASTGAGPWDEQFF.

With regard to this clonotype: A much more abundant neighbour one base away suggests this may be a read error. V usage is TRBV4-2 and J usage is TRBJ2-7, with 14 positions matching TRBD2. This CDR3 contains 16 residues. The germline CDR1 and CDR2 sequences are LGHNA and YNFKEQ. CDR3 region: CASSQGLAGVLSERYF. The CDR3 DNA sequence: TGTGCCAGCAGCCAGGGACTAGCGGGAGTTCTCTCCGAGCGGTACTTC.

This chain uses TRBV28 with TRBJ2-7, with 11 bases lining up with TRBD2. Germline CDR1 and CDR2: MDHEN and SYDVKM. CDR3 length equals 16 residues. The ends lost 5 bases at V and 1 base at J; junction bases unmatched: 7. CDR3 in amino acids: CASSLEASGRSYEQYF. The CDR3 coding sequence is TGTGCCAGCAGTCTAGAGGCTAGCGGGAGGTCCTACGAGCAGTACTTC.

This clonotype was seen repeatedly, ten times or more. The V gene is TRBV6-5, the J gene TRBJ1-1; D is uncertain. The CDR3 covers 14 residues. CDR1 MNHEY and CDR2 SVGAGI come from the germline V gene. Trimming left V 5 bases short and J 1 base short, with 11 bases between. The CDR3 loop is CASSLLTENTEAFF. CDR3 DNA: TGTGCCAGCAGTCTCCTGACGGAGAACACTGAAGCTTTCTTT.

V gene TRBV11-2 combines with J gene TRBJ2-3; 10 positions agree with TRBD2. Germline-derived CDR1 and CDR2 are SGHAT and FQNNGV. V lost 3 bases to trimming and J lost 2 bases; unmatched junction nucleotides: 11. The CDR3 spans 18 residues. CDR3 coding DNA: TGTGCCAGCAGCTTCATCGCGAGCGGGGGGGTGCCCACAGATACGCAGTATTTT. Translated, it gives CASSFIASGGVPTDTQYF.

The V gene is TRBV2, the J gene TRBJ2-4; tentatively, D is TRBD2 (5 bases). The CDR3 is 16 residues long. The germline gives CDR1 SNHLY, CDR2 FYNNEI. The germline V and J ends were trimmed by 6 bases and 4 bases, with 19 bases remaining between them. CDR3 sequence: CASRDRPRLPKNIQYF. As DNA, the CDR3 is TGTGCCAGCAGGGACCGCCCGAGACTACCAAAAAACATTCAGTACTTC.

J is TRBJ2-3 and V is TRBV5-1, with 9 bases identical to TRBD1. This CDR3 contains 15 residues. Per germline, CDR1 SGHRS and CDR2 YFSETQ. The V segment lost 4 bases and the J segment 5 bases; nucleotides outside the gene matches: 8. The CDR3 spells CASSPGTGSGDTQYF. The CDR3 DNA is TGCGCCAGCAGCCCAGGGACAGGGTCTGGAGATACGCAGTATTTT.